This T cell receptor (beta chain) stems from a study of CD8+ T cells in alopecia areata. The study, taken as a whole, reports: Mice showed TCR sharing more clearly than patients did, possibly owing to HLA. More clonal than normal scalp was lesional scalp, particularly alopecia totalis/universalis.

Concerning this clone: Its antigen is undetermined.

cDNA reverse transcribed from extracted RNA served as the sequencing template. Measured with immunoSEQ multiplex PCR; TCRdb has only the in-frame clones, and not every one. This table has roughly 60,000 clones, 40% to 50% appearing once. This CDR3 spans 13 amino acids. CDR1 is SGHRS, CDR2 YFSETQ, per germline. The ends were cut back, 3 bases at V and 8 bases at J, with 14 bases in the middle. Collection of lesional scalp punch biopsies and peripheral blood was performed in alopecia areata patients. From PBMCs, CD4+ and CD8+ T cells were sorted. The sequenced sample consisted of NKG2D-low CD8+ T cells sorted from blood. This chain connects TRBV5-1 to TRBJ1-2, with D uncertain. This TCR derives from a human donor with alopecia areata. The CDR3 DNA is TGCGCCAGCAGCTGGGAGGGCCGAGTCGGCTACACCTTC. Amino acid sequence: CASSWEGRVGYTF.